This entry concerns a single TCR beta chain. This CDR3 is 16 amino acids long. Per the germline V gene, CDR1 is MNHEY and CDR2 is SVGAGI. Trimming left V 0 bases short and J 0 bases short, with 9 bases between. These data come from a study of blood T cell repertoires in COVID-19. Study summary: COVID-19 samples, acute and convalescent, were from the United States, Italy and Spain. The analysed material was cDNA or gDNA that came from T cells, B-cell-depleted T cells, or PBMCs.

In the original analysis: By means of reference gene primer amplification, nucleated cell counts were estimated. Sequenced by immunoSEQ multiplex PCR; TCRdb stores in-frame clones only, minus some. V, J and clone size derive from that table, while D and trimming were established from the DNA sequence. The table includes over 150,000 clones, about 93% detected once. Patients in Seattle were enrolled during active infection, then followed longitudinally. The TCR sequence derives from a man younger than 40 with COVID-19, enrolled during active disease. The chain combines TRBV6-5 with TRBJ2-1; possible D gene TRBD1, 6 bases. Sequencing used peripheral blood. The CDR3 bases are TGTGCCAGCAGTTACTCGGGGGCGAGCTCCTACAATGAGCAGTTCTTC. Its translation: CASSYSGASSYNEQFF.